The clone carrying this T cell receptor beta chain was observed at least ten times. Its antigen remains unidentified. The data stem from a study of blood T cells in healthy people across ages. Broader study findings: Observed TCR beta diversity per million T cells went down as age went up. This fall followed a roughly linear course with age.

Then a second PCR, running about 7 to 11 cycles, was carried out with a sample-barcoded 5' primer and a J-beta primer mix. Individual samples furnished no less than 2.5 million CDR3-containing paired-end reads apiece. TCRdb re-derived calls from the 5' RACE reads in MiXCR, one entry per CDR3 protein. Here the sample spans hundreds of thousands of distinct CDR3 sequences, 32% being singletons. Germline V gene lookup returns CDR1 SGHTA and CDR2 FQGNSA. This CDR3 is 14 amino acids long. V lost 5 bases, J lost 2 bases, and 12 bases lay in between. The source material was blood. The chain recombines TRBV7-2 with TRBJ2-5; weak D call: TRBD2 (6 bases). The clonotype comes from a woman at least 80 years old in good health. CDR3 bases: TGTGCCAGCAGCAATAGCGGAGCACAAGAGACCCAGTACTTC. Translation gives CASSNSGAQETQYF.